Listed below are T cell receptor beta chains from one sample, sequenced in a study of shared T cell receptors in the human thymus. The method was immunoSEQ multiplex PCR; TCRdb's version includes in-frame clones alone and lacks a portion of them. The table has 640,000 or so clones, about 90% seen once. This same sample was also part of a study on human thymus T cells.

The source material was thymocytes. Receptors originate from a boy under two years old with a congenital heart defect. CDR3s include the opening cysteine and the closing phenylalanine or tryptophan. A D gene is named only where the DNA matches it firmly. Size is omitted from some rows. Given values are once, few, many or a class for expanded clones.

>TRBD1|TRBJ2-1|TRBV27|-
CASSYTGGYNEQFF
TGTGCCAGCAGTTATACAGGGGGTTACAATGAGCAGTTCTTC
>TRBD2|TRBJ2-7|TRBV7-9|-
CASSLAASGGNEQYF
TGTGCCAGCAGCTTAGCGGCTAGCGGGGGAAACGAGCAGTACTTC
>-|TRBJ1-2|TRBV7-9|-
CASSLGQGTYGYTF
TGTGCCAGCAGCTTGGGGCAGGGGACCTATGGCTACACCTTC
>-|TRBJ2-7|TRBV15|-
CATSRDPHGQPASEQYF
TGTGCCACCAGCAGAGATCCCCACGGCCAGCCGGCTAGCGAGCAGTACTTC
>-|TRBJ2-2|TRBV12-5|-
CASGWVGATYTGELFF
TGTGCTAGTGGGTGGGTAGGGGCGACTTACACCGGGGAGCTGTTTTTT
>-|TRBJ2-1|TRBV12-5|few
CASGLVINLASSSYNEQFF
TGTGCTAGTGGTTTGGTTATCAACCTAGCGTCCAGCTCCTACAATGAGCAGTTCTTC
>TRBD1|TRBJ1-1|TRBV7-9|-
CASSLLAGHTGGAFF
TGTGCCAGCAGCTTATTGGCGGGGCACACAGGGGGAGCTTTCTTT
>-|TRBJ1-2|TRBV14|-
CASSPLTVSYGYTF
TGTGCCAGCAGTCCCCTTACAGTCTCCTATGGCTACACCTTC
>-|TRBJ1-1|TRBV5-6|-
CASSPAGGGPPTEAFF
TGTGCCAGCAGCCCTGCCGGGGGAGGGCCCCCCACTGAAGCTTTCTTT
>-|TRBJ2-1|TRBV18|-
CASSPLLDAGNEQFF
TGTGCCAGCTCACCCCTACTAGACGCGGGGAATGAGCAGTTCTTC
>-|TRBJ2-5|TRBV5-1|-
CASSLWFRRGSRETQYF
TGCGCCAGCAGCTTGTGGTTTAGGAGGGGTAGTCGGGAGACCCAGTACTTC
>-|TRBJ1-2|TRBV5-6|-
CASSSTGHAGYTF
TGTGCCAGCAGCTCGACAGGCCACGCCGGCTACACCTTC
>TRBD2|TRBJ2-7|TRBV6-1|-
CASSVAGGPYEQYF
TGTGCCAGCAGTGTAGCGGGAGGTCCCTACGAGCAGTACTTC
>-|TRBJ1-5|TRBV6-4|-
CASSDEQYSNQPQHF
TGTGCCAGCAGTGATGAACAGTATAGCAATCAGCCCCAGCATTTT
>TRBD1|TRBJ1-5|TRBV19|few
CASTPGGNDQPQHF
TGTGCCAGTACCCCAGGGGGTAATGATCAGCCCCAGCATTTT
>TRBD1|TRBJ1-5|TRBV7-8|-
CASSPRTGGNQPQHF
TGTGCCAGCAGTCCCCGGACAGGGGGAAATCAGCCCCAGCATTTT
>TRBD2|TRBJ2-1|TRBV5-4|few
CASSHPLGGSGNEQFF
TGTGCCAGCAGCCACCCCCTCGGCGGGAGCGGCAATGAGCAGTTCTTC
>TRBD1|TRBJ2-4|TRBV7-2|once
CASSPPPGQGELAKNIQYF
TGTGCCAGCAGCCCGCCACCAGGACAGGGAGAACTAGCCAAAAACATTCAGTACTTC
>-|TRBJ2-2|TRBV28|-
CASSSPRQVPNTGELFF
TGTGCCAGCAGCTCACCCCGACAGGTACCGAACACCGGGGAGCTGTTTTTT
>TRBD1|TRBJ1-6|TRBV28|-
CASSLKGQGVLDSPLHF
TGTGCCAGCAGTCTAAAGGGACAGGGGGTGTTAGATTCACCCCTCCACTTT
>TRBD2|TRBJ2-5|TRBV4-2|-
CASSQDLAGFQETQYF
TGTGCCAGCAGCCAAGATCTAGCGGGGTTCCAAGAGACCCAGTACTTC
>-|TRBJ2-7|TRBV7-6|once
CASSRSTETYEQYF
TGTGCCAGCAGCCGCTCCACAGAAACCTACGAGCAGTACTTC
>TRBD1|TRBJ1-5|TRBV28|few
CASSLGDRDQPQHF
TGTGCCAGCAGTTTAGGGGACAGGGATCAGCCCCAGCATTTT
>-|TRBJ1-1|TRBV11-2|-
CASSHPPRGLNTEAFF
TGTGCCAGCAGCCACCCACCCAGGGGATTGAACACTGAAGCTTTCTTT
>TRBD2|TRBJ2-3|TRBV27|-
CASSLSPRTSGSRTDTQYF
TGTGCCAGCAGTTTATCGCCCAGGACTAGCGGGAGTCGGACAGATACGCAGTATTTT
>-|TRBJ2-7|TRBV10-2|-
CASSEKGVGYEQYF
TGCGCCAGCAGTGAAAAGGGGGTGGGCTACGAGCAGTACTTC
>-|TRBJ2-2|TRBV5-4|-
CASSSNTGELFF
TGTGCCAGCAGCTCTAACACCGGGGAGCTGTTTTTT
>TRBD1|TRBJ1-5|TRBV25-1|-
CASQTGNGGEPQHF
TGTGCCAGCCAGACAGGGAACGGAGGCGAGCCCCAGCATTTT
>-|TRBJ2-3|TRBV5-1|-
CASSLERVGTQYF
TGCGCCAGCAGCTTGGAGAGGGTAGGCACGCAGTATTTT
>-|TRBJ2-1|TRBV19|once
CASSMAHGRLNEQFF
TGTGCCAGTAGTATGGCTCACGGGAGACTCAATGAGCAGTTCTTC
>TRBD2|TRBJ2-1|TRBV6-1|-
CASSEGWRESYHPYNEQFF
TGTGCCAGCAGTGAAGGGTGGCGGGAGTCCTACCACCCCTACAATGAGCAGTTCTTC
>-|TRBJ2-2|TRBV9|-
CASSVKQCTGELFF
TGTGCCAGCAGCGTAAAACAGTGCACCGGGGAGCTGTTTTTT
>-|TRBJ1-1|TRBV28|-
CASSFRGQNTEAFF
TGTGCCAGCAGTTTCCGCGGACAAAACACTGAAGCTTTCTTT
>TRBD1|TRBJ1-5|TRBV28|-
CASSFPDRGGQPQHF
TGTGCCAGCAGTTTTCCGGACAGGGGAGGTCAGCCCCAGCATTTT
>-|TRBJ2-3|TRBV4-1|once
CASSQEEGGTPSTDTQYF
TGCGCCAGCAGCCAAGAGGAGGGCGGAACGCCTAGCACAGATACGCAGTATTTT
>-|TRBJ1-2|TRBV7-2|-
CASIPRGGANYGYTF
TGTGCCAGCATCCCGCGGGGGGGAGCTAACTATGGCTACACCTTC
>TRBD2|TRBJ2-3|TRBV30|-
CAWEIAGGPRDTQYF
TGTGCCTGGGAAATAGCGGGGGGGCCTCGGGATACGCAGTATTTT
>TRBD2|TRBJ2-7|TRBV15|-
CATSSLGTSGSYEQYF
TGTGCCACCAGCAGTCTCGGGACTAGCGGTTCCTACGAGCAGTACTTC
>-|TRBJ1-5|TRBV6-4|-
CASSDSSYKSNQPQHF
TGTGCCAGCAGTGACTCCAGTTACAAGAGCAATCAGCCCCAGCATTTT
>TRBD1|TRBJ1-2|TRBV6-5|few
CASSYLDRVHYGYTF
TGTGCCAGCAGTTACCTCGACAGGGTCCACTATGGCTACACCTTC
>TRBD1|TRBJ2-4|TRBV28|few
CASSPGQAELCVAKNIQYF
TGTGCCAGCAGCCCCGGACAGGCCGAACTTTGCGTAGCCAAAAACATTCAGTACTTC
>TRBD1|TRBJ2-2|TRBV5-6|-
CASSLERTGGPGELFF
TGTGCCAGCAGCTTGGAGCGGACAGGGGGTCCCGGGGAGCTGTTTTTT
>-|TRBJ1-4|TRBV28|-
CASSFRGKGKLFF
TGTGCCAGCAGTTTTCGGGGAAAGGGAAAGCTGTTTTTT
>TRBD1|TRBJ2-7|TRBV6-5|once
CASSRAGTGTDEQYF
TGTGCCAGCAGTCGAGCCGGGACAGGGACCGACGAGCAGTACTTC
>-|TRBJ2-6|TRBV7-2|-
CASSLEGTGANVLTF
TGTGCCAGCAGCTTAGAGGGGACTGGGGCCAACGTCCTGACTTTC
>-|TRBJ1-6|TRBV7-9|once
CASRTTGTHNSPLHF
TGTGCCAGCAGGACAACAGGGACCCATAATTCACCCCTCCACTTT
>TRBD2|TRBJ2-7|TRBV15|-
CATSNPETSGGTYEQYF
TGTGCCACCAGCAATCCCGAGACTAGCGGGGGGACCTACGAGCAGTACTTC
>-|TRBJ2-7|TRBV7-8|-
CASRRRAKPLYEQYF
TGTGCCAGCAGGCGCAGGGCAAAGCCTCTCTACGAGCAGTACTTC
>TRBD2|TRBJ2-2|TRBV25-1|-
CASASGTSGKVGELFF
TGTGCCAGCGCTTCCGGGACTAGCGGGAAGGTAGGGGAGCTGTTTTTT
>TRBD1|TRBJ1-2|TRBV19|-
CASSRQGLGYTF
TGTGCCAGTAGTAGACAGGGTTTAGGCTACACCTTC
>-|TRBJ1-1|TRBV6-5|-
CASSYWQGTMNTEAFF
TGTGCCAGCAGTTACTGGCAGGGTACGATGAACACTGAAGCTTTCTTT
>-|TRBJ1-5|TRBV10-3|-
CAISENASGGSSQPQHF
TGTGCCATCAGTGAGAACGCCTCGGGGGGCTCCAGCCAGCCCCAGCATTTT
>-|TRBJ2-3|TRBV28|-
CASTSTRTTDTQYF
TGTGCCAGCACCTCGACTAGAACCACAGATACGCAGTATTTT
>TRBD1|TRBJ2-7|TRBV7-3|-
CASSLDRRLYEQYF
TGTGCCAGCAGCTTGGACAGGAGACTTTACGAGCAGTACTTC
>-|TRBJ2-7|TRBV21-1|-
CASNGQGLSYEQYF
TGTGCCAGCAACGGACAGGGACTATCCTACGAGCAGTACTTC
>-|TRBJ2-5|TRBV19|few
CASSRSVKYQETQYF
TGTGCCAGTAGTAGATCAGTCAAGTACCAAGAGACCCAGTACTTC
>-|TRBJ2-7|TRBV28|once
CASSLEDYEQYF
TGTGCCAGCAGCCTGGAGGACTACGAGCAGTACTTC
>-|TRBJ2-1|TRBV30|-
CAWRAGPSFDEQFF
TGTGCCTGGAGGGCGGGACCCAGTTTTGATGAGCAGTTCTTC
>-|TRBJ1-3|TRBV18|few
CASSPAGRIAGDTIYF
TGTGCCAGCTCACCAGCTGGACGAATCGCCGGGGACACCATATATTTT
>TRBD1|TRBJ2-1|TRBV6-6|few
CASSSPRGTGFDEQFF
TGTGCCAGCAGTTCTCCAAGGGGGACAGGGTTCGATGAGCAGTTCTTC